What follows are 27 T cell receptor beta chains derived from one specimen sequenced in a study of T cell repertoires in cytomegalovirus infection. One entry per CDR3 protein results from TCRdb running MiXCR on the reads. The sample includes some 600,000 distinct CDR3 sequences, 20% to 25% seen only once; the top ten take approximately 8.2%. Sequences were obtained from CD8+ T cells from PBMCs. The receptors here all came from a human donor in good health (CMV status not recorded). Some clones in this sample may be carry-over from other donors' samples.

This sequence joins TRBV28 and TRBJ1-1; D unresolved. V lost 3 bases and J lost 7, with 12 bases in between. Germline CDR1 and CDR2: MDHEN and SYDVKM. The length of the CDR3 is 13 residues. This chain's CDR3 is CASSFEGRIEAFF. The CDR3 nucleotides are TGTGCCAGCAGTTTCGAGGGCCGTATTGAAGCTTTCTTT.

This clonotype was detected only a few times. The rearrangement links TRBV12-3 or TRBV12-4 to TRBJ2-1; D possibly corresponds to TRBD2 (5 bases). V was clipped by 4 bases and J by 4 bases, with 11 bases between them. The CDR3 is 14 residues long. The CDR3 here is CASSSLLVYNEQFF. The CDR3 DNA sequence: TGTGCCAGCAGTTCCTTACTAGTTTACAATGAGCAGTTCTTC.

The rearrangement links TRBV20-1 to TRBJ1-1; D is ambiguous. Between the trimmed V and J ends, which lost 5 bases and 5 bases, there was a span of 12 bases. CDR3 length: 12 residues. Looked up from germline, CDR1 is DFQATT and CDR2 is SNEGSKA (reference sequence). The CDR3 here is CSAAQSGTEAFF. CDR3 nucleotide sequence: TGCAGTGCTGCCCAATCTGGGACTGAAGCTTTCTTT.

In its sample, this clonotype was seen a few times. The CDR3 bases are TGTGCCAGCAGCATTCCCGGGGGGGACACTGAAGCTTTCTTT. Translation gives CASSIPGGDTEAFF. The chain combines TRBV7-9 with TRBJ1-1, with D possibly TRBD1 on 5 matching bases. The CDR3 length is 14 residues. V lost 5 bases and J lost 3, with 13 bases in between. Per germline, CDR1 SEHNR and CDR2 FQNEAQ (reference sequence).

The gene calls are TRBV28 and TRBJ2-2, with D possibly matching TRBD1 (5 bases). V was pared by 2 bases and J by 3 bases, with 16 bases between. The CDR3 sequence is 17 residues long. CDR1 is MDHEN, CDR2 SYDVKM, per germline. The CDR3 region has the DNA TGTGCCAGCAGTTTAGTTTCTCTAGGGGCCGACACCGGGGAGCTGTTTTTT. Its protein product is CASSLVSLGADTGELFF.

In this sample, this clonotype turned up a few times. CDR3 region: CSVETGRVHPTDTQYF. DNA of the CDR3: TGCAGCGTTGAAACAGGGAGAGTTCATCCCACAGATACGCAGTATTTT. V is TRBV29-1 and J is TRBJ2-3; a possible D gene is TRBD1 (6 bases). The V gene lost 2 bases and the J gene lost 2 bases, with 17 bases spanning the gap. CDR1 and CDR2 from the germline V gene are SQVTM and ANQGSEA. The CDR3 is 16 amino acids.

The rearrangement joins TRBV28 to TRBJ2-7; the D gene could be TRBD1 or TRBD2 (5 bases each). CDR1 is MDHEN, CDR2 SYDVKM, per germline. This CDR3 region has 13 residues. With 10 bases removed from V and 0 bases from J, the gap between germline ends came to 13 bases. In nucleotides, the CDR3 is TGTGCCACGCGTTCCGGGACCTCCTACGAGCAGTACTTC. Protein: CATRSGTSYEQYF.

The CDR3 nucleotides are TGTGCCAGCAGCCCTCTGGGGTCTGGGGCCAACGTCCTGACTTTC. This codes for CASSPLGSGANVLTF. The rearrangement uses TRBV7-6 and TRBJ2-6, with unresolved D. The CDR3 contains 15 residues. Germline V gene lookup returns CDR1 SGHVS and CDR2 FNYEAQ. Trimming removed 5 bases at V and 1 base at J, with 9 bases between. Full variable domain (remainder filled in from reference TRBV7-6 and TRBJ2-6): GAGVSQSPRYKVTKRGQDVALRCDPISGHVSLYWYRQALGQGPEFLTYFNYEAQQDKSGLPNDRFSAERPEGSISTLTIQRTEQRDSAMYRCASSPLGSGANVLTFGAGSRLTVL.

This clonotype was picked up a small number of times. The chain recombines TRBV28 with TRBJ1-5; D gene ambiguous. Germline-derived CDR1 and CDR2 are MDHEN and SYDVKM. Trimming cost V 3 bases and J 4 bases, with 13 bases left between them. There are 15 residues in the CDR3. The CDR3 DNA reads TGTGCCAGCAGTTTTGTGGAGTTCGGGAATCAGCCCCAGCATTTT. Protein sequence: CASSFVEFGNQPQHF.

A few counts support this clonotype. The chain links TRBV14 to TRBJ2-7; no firm D call. The CDR3 consists of 13 residues. V was cut by 0 bases and J by 4 bases, with 7 bases left in between. Germline CDR1 SGHDN, CDR2 FVKESK. CDR3 residues: CASSQEGGYEQYV. CDR3 in DNA: TGTGCCAGCAGCCAAGAGGGTGGGTACGAGCAGTACGTC.

This clonotype was detected many times. The chain employs TRBV7-2 and TRBJ2-1; TRBD2 agrees at 7 bases. Losses at the gene ends were 3 bases for V and 4 bases for J; bases not matched to a gene: 6. CDR1 SGHTA and CDR2 FQGNSA come from the germline V gene. The CDR3 loop spans 15 amino acids. The chain's CDR3 is CASSFLGGSYNEQFF. The CDR3 DNA follows: TGTGCCAGCAGCTTCCTGGGGGGGTCTTACAATGAGCAGTTCTTC.

This clonotype was seen repeatedly, ten times or more. The chain is built from TRBV2 and TRBJ2-1; tentative D call: TRBD2 (6 bases). V lost 2 bases and J lost 0, with 17 bases in between. There are 18 residues in the CDR3. In germline, CDR1 is SNHLY, CDR2 FYNNEI. CDR3 region: CASSEKREAVSSYNEQFF. The CDR3 DNA is TGTGCCAGCAGTGAAAAGAGGGAGGCCGTGAGCTCCTACAATGAGCAGTTCTTC.

A few counts support this clonotype. V and J are TRBV18 and TRBJ2-7; no reliable D call. The germline CDR1 and CDR2 sequences are KGHSH and LQKENI. Trimming left V 2 bases short and J 10 bases short, with 15 bases between. CDR3 length equals 13 residues. The CDR3 DNA is TGTGCCAGCTCACCAGACCCCCTCGTATTTCAGTACGTC. This sequence encodes CASSPDPLVFQYV.

This rearrangement joins TRBV24-1 to TRBJ2-3; 9 bases line up with TRBD2. The CDR3 is 15 amino acids. Germline trimming cut 4 bases from V and 1 base from J; bases unmatched to any gene: 2. Germline V lookup: CDR1 KGHDR, CDR2 SFDVKD. The CDR3 sequence is CATSERTSGTDTQYF. The CDR3, as DNA: TGTGCCACCAGTGAACGGACTAGCGGCACAGATACGCAGTATTTT.

The chain is built from TRBV5-5 and TRBJ2-1, with D perhaps TRBD2 (6 bases). V was cut by 4 bases and J by 1 base, with 27 bases left in between. The CDR3 contains 20 residues. Germline V gene data show CDR1 as SGHKS and CDR2 as YYEKEE (reference sequence). The DNA for the CDR3 is TGTGCCAGCAGCCTTAATCCGCTAACCGGGACTCTCGAGTCCTACAATGAGCAGTTCTTC. Residues: CASSLNPLTGTLESYNEQFF.

This CDR3 is CASSLTGNPYEQYF. For the CDR3, the DNA is TGTGCCAGCAGTTTAACAGGAAACCCTTACGAGCAGTACTTC. The rearrangement uses TRBV27 and TRBJ2-7, with a weak D call TRBD1 (5 bases). Trimming shortened V by 2 bases and J by 4 bases, and 12 bases separated the two germline ends. Germline V gene data show CDR1 as MNHEY and CDR2 as SMNVEV (reference sequence). The CDR3 covers 14 residues.

The V and J genes are TRBV7-8 and TRBJ1-2; D ambiguous. The CDR3 is 13 residues long. The V gene lost 3 bases and the J gene lost 5 bases, with 10 bases spanning the gap. Looked up from germline, CDR1 is SGHVS and CDR2 is FQNEAQ. The CDR3: CASSFKGGYGYTF. The CDR3 DNA reads as TGTGCCAGCAGCTTTAAGGGAGGATATGGCTACACCTTC. Looking up the rest from reference TRBV7-8 and TRBJ1-2 gives the full variable domain: GAGVSQSPRYKVAKRGQDVALRCDPISGHVSLFWYQQALGQGPEFLTYFQNEAQLDKSGLPSDRFFAERPEGSVSTLKIQRTQQEDSAVYLCASSFKGGYGYTFGSGTRLTVV.

The table lists this clonotype with many counts. The V call is TRBV10-3, the J call TRBJ1-1; D ambiguous. Trimming took 3 bases from V and 3 from J, leaving 14 bases between them. Per the germline V gene, CDR1 is ENHRY and CDR2 is SYGVKD. The CDR3 sequence is 15 residues long. CDR3 residues: CAISDPGRRDTEAFF. CDR3 nucleotides: TGTGCCATCAGTGACCCGGGCCGGCGGGACACTGAAGCTTTCTTT.

This clonotype was seen many times. This sequence joins TRBV7-9 and TRBJ2-1; 9 bases match TRBD1. Trimming cost V 5 bases and J 0 bases; bases outside gene matches: 5. The CDR3 is 16 residues long. CDR1 is SEHNR and CDR2 is FQNEAQ in the germline V gene (reference sequence). The CDR3 spells CASSPRDRASYNEQFF. The DNA for the CDR3 is TGTGCCAGCAGCCCCCGGGACAGGGCCTCCTACAATGAGCAGTTCTTC.

There are a few counts of this clonotype. The rearrangement links TRBV15 to TRBJ2-2; 9 bases are shared with TRBD2. Trimming took 3 bases from V and 4 from J; bases not matched to a gene: 6. Germline CDR1 and CDR2: LNHNV and YYDKDF (reference sequence). The CDR3 is 16 amino acids. The CDR3 here is CATSSGTSRITGELFF. CDR3 nucleotides: TGTGCCACCAGCAGCGGGACTAGCAGGATCACCGGGGAGCTGTTTTTT.

This clonotype was seen at least ten times. The J gene is TRBJ2-5, the V gene TRBV7-2; 10 nucleotides align to TRBD2. Trimming cost V 4 bases and J 5 bases; bases outside gene matches: 7. The CDR3 is 15 amino acids. The V gene's germline CDR1 is SGHTA and CDR2 FQGNSA. CDR3 nucleotides: TGTGCCAGCAGCTCATCTAGCGGGGGCGCGGAGACCCAGTACTTC. Protein: CASSSSSGGAETQYF.

V usage is TRBV12-3 or TRBV12-4 and J usage is TRBJ1-2, with unresolved D. The CDR3 sequence is 15 residues long. The germline V and J ends were trimmed by 4 bases and 10 bases, with 22 bases remaining between them. The CDR3 nucleotides are TGTGCCAGCAGTTGGCAGGAAAACTACCATGAGGACTACACCTTC. Translating it yields CASSWQENYHEDYTF.

The sample holds a few counts of this clonotype. CDR3 amino acids: CASSPYELAETQYF. CDR3 nucleotide sequence: TGTGCCAGCAGCCCTTACGAACTAGCAGAGACCCAGTACTTC. This rearrangement joins TRBV14 to TRBJ2-5, with D possibly matching TRBD2 (6 bases). Between the trimmed V and J ends, which lost 4 bases and 4 bases, there was a span of 13 bases. The CDR3 has 14 amino acids. Germline CDR1 SGHDN, CDR2 FVKESK.

This clonotype was seen ten or more times. The chain has TRBV7-2 and TRBJ2-4; 8 bases are a match to TRBD2. This CDR3 has 18 amino acids. Germline-derived CDR1 and CDR2 are SGHTA and FQGNSA. The V gene end was trimmed by 5 bases and the J gene end by 6 bases; junction bases not matched to a gene: 18. The CDR3 DNA reads as TGTGCCAGCAGCCTTACCCCCTCGGGACTAGATCTGGGAAACATTCAGTACTTC. It specifies CASSLTPSGLDLGNIQYF.

V gene TRBV14 combines with J gene TRBJ1-1; D not certain. Germline V gives CDR1 SGHDN, CDR2 FVKESK. The V end was cut by 5 bases, the J end by 6 bases, with 10 bases between. This CDR3 contains 12 residues. This chain's CDR3 is CASSNAGAEAFF. CDR3 DNA: TGTGCCAGCAGCAACGCTGGGGCTGAAGCTTTCTTT. Variable domain in full (rest from reference TRBV14 and TRBJ1-1): EAGVTQFPSHSVIEKGQTVTLRCDPISGHDNLYWYRRVMGKEIKFLLHFVKESKQDESGMPNNRFLAERTGGTYSTLKVQPAELEDSGVYFCASSNAGAEAFFGQGTRLTVV.

Points on this clonotype: This may stem from a read error, because a much larger clone lies one nucleotide away. The chain recombines TRBV7-6 with TRBJ2-1; 14 bases are a match to TRBD2. This CDR3 region has 19 residues. Germline V gives CDR1 SGHVS, CDR2 FNYEAQ. CDR3 DNA: TGTACCAGCAGCCCAAAGGGGACTAGCGGGGGACCCTCCTACAATGAGCAGTTCTTC. This encodes CTSSPKGTSGGPSYNEQFF.

This clonotype was picked up a small number of times. The chain is built from TRBV7-2 and TRBJ1-3; D is uncertain. The CDR3 is 16 residues long. The V gene lost 1 base and the J gene lost 0 bases, with 10 bases spanning the gap. Germline V gene data show CDR1 as SGHTA and CDR2 as FQGNSA. The CDR3 sequence is CASSLGLESSGNTIYF. The CDR3 nucleotides are TGTGCCAGCAGCTTAGGTCTCGAAAGCTCTGGAAACACCATATATTTT.